This TCR beta chain emerged from a study of T cell repertoires in cytomegalovirus infection. Looking at the study overall: Evidence of both CMV infection and a matching HLA type came from public TCR beta signatures. Findings of the study overall: HLA-C-restricted TCR beta clonotypes specific for CMV led the ex vivo response. Frequencies of public TCR beta families were cumulated, and this identified carriers of CMV plus the relevant HLA.

V gave up 2 bases and J gave up 6 bases; unmatched junction bases: 4. The CDR3 has 15 amino acids. TCRdb reprocessed the reads via MiXCR and lists one record per CDR3 protein. Of 200,000 to 250,000 distinct CDR3 sequences listed, under 25% are singletons. This clonotype was seen a handful of times. Its antigen is still unknown. This clonotype originated in a human donor in good health (CMV status not recorded). Some clones in this sample may be carry-over from other donors' samples. The V call is TRBV12-3 or TRBV12-4, the J call TRBJ2-3; the match to TRBD1 covers 11 bases. Material: CD8+ T cells from PBMCs. The CDR3 protein is CASSLRTGGMDTQYF. In nucleotides, the CDR3 is TGTGCCAGCAGTTTACGGACAGGGGGCATGGATACGCAGTATTTT.